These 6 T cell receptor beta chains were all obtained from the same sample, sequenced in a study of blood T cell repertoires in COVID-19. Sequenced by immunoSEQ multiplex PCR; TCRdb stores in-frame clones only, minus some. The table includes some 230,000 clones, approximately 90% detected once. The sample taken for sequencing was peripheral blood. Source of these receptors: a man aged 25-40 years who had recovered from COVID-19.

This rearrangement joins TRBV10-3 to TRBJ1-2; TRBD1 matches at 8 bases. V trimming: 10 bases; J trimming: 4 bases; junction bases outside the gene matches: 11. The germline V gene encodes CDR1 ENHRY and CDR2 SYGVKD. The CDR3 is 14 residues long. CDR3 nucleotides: TGTGCCAGCGGAGGACAGGGAGGTAGCTATGGCTACACCTTC. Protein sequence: CASGGQGGSYGYTF.

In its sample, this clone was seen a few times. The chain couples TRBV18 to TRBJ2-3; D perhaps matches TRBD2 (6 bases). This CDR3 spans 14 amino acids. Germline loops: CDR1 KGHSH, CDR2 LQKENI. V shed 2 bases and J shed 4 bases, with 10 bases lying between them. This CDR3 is CASSPGGGPDTQYF. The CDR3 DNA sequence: TGTGCCAGCTCACCAGGTGGAGGGCCAGATACGCAGTATTTT.

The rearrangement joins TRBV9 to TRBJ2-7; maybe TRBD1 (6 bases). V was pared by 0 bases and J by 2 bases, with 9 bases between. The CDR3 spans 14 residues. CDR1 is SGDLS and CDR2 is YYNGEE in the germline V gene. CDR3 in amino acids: CASSVGDTPYEQYF. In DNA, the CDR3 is TGTGCCAGCAGCGTAGGGGACACCCCCTACGAGCAGTACTTC.

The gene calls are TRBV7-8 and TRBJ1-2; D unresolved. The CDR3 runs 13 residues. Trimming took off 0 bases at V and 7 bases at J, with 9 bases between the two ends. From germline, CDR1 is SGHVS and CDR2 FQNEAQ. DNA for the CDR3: TGTGCCAGCAGCTTAGCGGAGCAGCCTGGCTACACCTTC. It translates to CASSLAEQPGYTF.

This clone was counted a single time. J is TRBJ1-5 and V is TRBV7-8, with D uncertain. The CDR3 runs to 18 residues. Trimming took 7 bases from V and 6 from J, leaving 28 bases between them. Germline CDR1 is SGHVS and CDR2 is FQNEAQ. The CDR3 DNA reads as TGTGCCAGCACACCACACCTCATACGGGGAATCGGCCGTCAGCCCCAGCATTTT. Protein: CASTPHLIRGIGRQPQHF.

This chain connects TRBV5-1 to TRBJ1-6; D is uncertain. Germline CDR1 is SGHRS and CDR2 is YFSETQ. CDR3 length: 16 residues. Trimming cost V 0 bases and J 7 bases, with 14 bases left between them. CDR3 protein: CASSLAGSRWNSPLHF. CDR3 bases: TGCGCCAGCAGCTTGGCCGGTTCGAGATGGAATTCACCCCTCCACTTT.